This is a list of T cell receptor beta chains from one sample in a study of T cell responses to AZD1222 COVID-19 vaccine. Here immunoSEQ multiplex PCR was the method, and the copy in TCRdb shows in-frame clones only, minus some. The table has some 160,000 clones, approximately 93% seen once. The material was peripheral blood, obtained on day 0 of AZD1222 vaccination. These receptors all stem from an adult in good health. Both conserved end residues are part of each CDR3. Fields, in order: clone size, J gene, V gene, D gene, CDR3 DNA, CDR3 protein. The D gene is left open where the match is weak. Rows may omit the clone size; those that give it use once, few, many or a size class.

- TRBJ2-3 TRBV6-5 TRBD1 TGTGCCAGCAGTTTGACAGGGGTGGATACGCAGTATTTT CASSLTGVDTQYF
once TRBJ2-7 TRBV5-1 TRBD1 TGCGCCAGCAGCTTCTTACAGGGGGAAGGCTACGAGCAGTACTTC CASSFLQGEGYEQYF
once TRBJ1-4 TRBV6-5 TRBD1 TGTGCCAGCAGGTCTGCCGGGACAGGGAATGAAAAACTGTTTTTT CASRSAGTGNEKLFF
once TRBJ1-6 TRBV6-5 - TGTGCCAGCAGTTACTCTGCGGTCCCTAGGCCTTCACCCCTCCACTTT CASSYSAVPRPSPLHF
- TRBJ1-3 TRBV11-3 - TGTGCCAGCAGCCCCCGCCAGTCTTTCTCTGGAAACACCATATATTTT CASSPRQSFSGNTIYF
- TRBJ1-5 TRBV3-1/TRBV3-2 TRBD1 TGTGCCAGCAGCCAAGGGGTGGTGTCAGGGGGTCTTGGATGGCCCCAGCATTTT CASSQGVVSGGLGWPQHF
- TRBJ2-6 TRBV4-2 - TGTGCCAGCAGCCAAGGTTATATTGGGACACTAACTGGGGCCAACGTCCTGACTTTC CASSQGYIGTLTGANVLTF
- TRBJ1-4 TRBV12-3/TRBV12-4 - TGTGCCAGCAGTCCGCCGAATAACCCAAGACTGTTTTTT CASSPPNNPRLFF
- TRBJ2-1 TRBV5-1 - TGCGCCAGCAGCTTGGGGTACGGGGTTTCGGGCGATGAGCAGTTCTTC CASSLGYGVSGDEQFF
- TRBJ2-1 TRBV30 TRBD2 TGTGCCTGGCCCCCCGGGACTAATGACAATGAGCAGTTCTTC CAWPPGTNDNEQFF
- TRBJ2-2 TRBV9 TRBD2 TGTGCCAGCAGCGGGGACGGGGGGGCCACCGGGGAGCTGTTTTTT CASSGDGGATGELFF
- TRBJ2-6 TRBV27 - TGTGCCAGCAGCCCGTTTAATACTGGGGCCAACGTCCTGACTTTC CASSPFNTGANVLTF
- TRBJ2-7 TRBV11-2 - TGTGCCAGCAGCTTAGTTCAGGGTACCTACGAGCAGTACTTC CASSLVQGTYEQYF
once TRBJ1-6 TRBV3-1/TRBV3-2 - TGTGCCAGCAGCCAGGCGGGTCGAGGAAATTCACCCCTCCACTTT CASSQAGRGNSPLHF
- TRBJ1-3 TRBV28 TRBD1 TGTGCCAGCACAGTTTATGAACAGGGGTATACCATATATTTT CASTVYEQGYTIYF
once TRBJ2-3 TRBV18 - TGTGCCAGCTCACCAGAGGGGGGGTCAGATACGCAGTATTTT CASSPEGGSDTQYF
- TRBJ2-7 TRBV10-1 - TGCGCCAGCTCTCCCGATAGAAGCTCCTACGAGCAGTACTTC CASSPDRSSYEQYF
- TRBJ1-1 TRBV6-5 TRBD1 TGTGCCAGCAGTTACTCTCGGACAGGGGGAACTGAAGCTTTCTTT CASSYSRTGGTEAFF
- TRBJ1-2 TRBV12-3/TRBV12-4 - TGTGCCAGCAGTTTCCAGACAGGTGGCTACACCTTC CASSFQTGGYTF
- TRBJ1-6 TRBV4-1 TRBD1 TGCGCCAGCAGCCAAGAAGGGGGAGACAGGGTTGGGTCACCCCTCCACTTT CASSQEGGDRVGSPLHF
once TRBJ2-1 TRBV5-1 TRBD2 TGCGCCAGCAGCCTGACCGGGGGGTCCTACAATGAGCAGTTCTTC CASSLTGGSYNEQFF
- TRBJ1-2 TRBV7-9 - TGTGCCAGCAGCTCGTGGAAAGACAGGAACTATGGCTACACCTTC CASSSWKDRNYGYTF
- TRBJ2-7 TRBV2 - TGTGCCAGCCACCTCTCGGAGGGGTACTCCTACGAGCAGTACTTC CASHLSEGYSYEQYF
- TRBJ1-2 TRBV11-3 - TGTGCCAGTTCCCGGGGGGTCTATGGCTACACCTTC CASSRGVYGYTF
- TRBJ2-5 TRBV4-1 - TGCGCCAGCAGCCAAACGGGGGTTTCTGCAGAGACCCAGTACTTC CASSQTGVSAETQYF
once TRBJ2-1 TRBV7-2 - TGTGCCAGCAGCTTAGCAGGGGCTAACTACAATGAGCAGTTCTTC CASSLAGANYNEQFF
- TRBJ1-2 TRBV5-6 TRBD1 TGTGCCAGCAGCTCTGGACAGGGAAGAGGCTACACCTTC CASSSGQGRGYTF
- TRBJ1-5 TRBV5-5 - TGTGCCAGCAGCTTGTCGTCCAACGTCATATCAGCGCCCCAGCATTTT CASSLSSNVISAPQHF
- TRBJ1-5 TRBV4-1 - TGCGCCAGCAGCATACGGACTGTTGGCGGTCAGCCCCAGCATTTT CASSIRTVGGQPQHF
- TRBJ2-7 TRBV7-8 - TGTGCCAGCAGCTTAGGTGGCGGGGTTCGATACGAGCAGTACTTC CASSLGGGVRYEQYF
once TRBJ2-4 TRBV9 - TGTGCCAGCAGCGCTCCCGGGCGAAAAAACATTCAGTACTTC CASSAPGRKNIQYF
- TRBJ1-1 TRBV7-9 - TGTGCCAGCAGCACCCGAGCCTCGAACACTGAAGCTTTCTTT CASSTRASNTEAFF
- TRBJ1-3 TRBV10-3 TRBD1 TGTGCCATCACCCCGATCGGGACAGGGAACTCTGGAAACACCATATATTTT CAITPIGTGNSGNTIYF
- TRBJ2-7 TRBV6-5 - TGTGCCAGCAGCTCCGGGACTCGCTACGAGCAGTACTTC CASSSGTRYEQYF
- TRBJ1-6 TRBV9 - TGTGCCAGCAGCCCCCGGGACGGAACCCTCTCCTATAATTCACCCCTCCACTTT CASSPRDGTLSYNSPLHF
- TRBJ1-6 TRBV7-2 TRBD1 TGTGCCAGCAGCTTCGCCGGGGGACAGGGGTTTCCCCTCCACTTT CASSFAGGQGFPLHF